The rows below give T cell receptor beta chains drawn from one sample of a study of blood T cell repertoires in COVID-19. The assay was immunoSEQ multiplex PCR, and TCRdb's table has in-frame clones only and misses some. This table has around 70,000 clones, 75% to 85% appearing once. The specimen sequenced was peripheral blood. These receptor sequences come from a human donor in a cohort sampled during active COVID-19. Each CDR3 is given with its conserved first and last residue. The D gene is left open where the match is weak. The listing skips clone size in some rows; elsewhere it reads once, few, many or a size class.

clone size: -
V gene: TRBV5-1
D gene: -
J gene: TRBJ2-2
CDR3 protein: CASSLTLSGTGELFF
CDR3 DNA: TGCGCCAGCAGCTTGACTCTAAGTGGCACCGGGGAGCTGTTTTTT

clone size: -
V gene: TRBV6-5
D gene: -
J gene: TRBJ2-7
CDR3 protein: CASGPGHSYEQYF
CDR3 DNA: TGTGCCAGCGGGCCAGGACACAGCTACGAGCAGTACTTC

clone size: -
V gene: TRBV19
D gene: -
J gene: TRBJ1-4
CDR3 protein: CASSTYNEKLFF
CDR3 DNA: TGTGCCAGTAGTACTTATAATGAAAAACTGTTTTTT

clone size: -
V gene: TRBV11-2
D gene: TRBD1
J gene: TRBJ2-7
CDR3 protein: CASSLVKGAEQYF
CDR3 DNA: TGTGCCAGCAGCTTAGTTAAGGGGGCCGAGCAGTACTTC

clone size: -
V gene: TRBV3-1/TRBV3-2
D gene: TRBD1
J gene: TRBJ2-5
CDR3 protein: CASSPRTGVETQYF
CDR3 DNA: TGTGCCAGCAGCCCGAGGACAGGGGTAGAGACCCAGTACTTC

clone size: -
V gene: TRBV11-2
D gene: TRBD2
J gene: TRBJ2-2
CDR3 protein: CASSPGGLSNTGELFF
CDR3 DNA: TGTGCCAGCAGCCCGGGGGGACTGTCGAACACCGGGGAGCTGTTTTTT

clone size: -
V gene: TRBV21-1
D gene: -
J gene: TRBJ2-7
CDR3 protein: CASSKVTLRTSGEKLYEQYF
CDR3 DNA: TGTGCCAGCAGCAAAGTAACCCTCCGTACTAGCGGTGAAAAGTTGTACGAGCAGTACTTC

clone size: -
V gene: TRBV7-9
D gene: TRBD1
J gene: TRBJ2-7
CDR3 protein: CASSLLFGRTGETYEQYF
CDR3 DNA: TGTGCCAGCAGCTTATTGTTCGGGAGGACAGGGGAAACCTACGAGCAGTACTTC

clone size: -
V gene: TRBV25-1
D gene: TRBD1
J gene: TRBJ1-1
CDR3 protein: CASSGDRGAYTEAFF
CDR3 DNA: TGTGCCAGCAGTGGGGACAGGGGCGCTTACACTGAAGCTTTCTTT

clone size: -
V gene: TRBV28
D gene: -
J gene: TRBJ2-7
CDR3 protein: CASPPSLLSFGSYEQYF
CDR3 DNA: TGTGCCAGCCCCCCTAGCTTGTTAAGTTTTGGTTCCTACGAGCAGTACTTC

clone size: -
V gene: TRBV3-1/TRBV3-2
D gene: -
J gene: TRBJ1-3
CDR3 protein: CASSQARGLRGTIYF
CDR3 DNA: TGTGCCAGCAGCCAAGCGCGGGGGCTCCGGGGCACCATATATTTT

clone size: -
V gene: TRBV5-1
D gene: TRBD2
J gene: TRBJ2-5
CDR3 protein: CASSLAWSSGGETQYF
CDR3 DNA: TGCGCCAGCAGCTTGGCCTGGTCTAGCGGGGGAGAGACCCAGTACTTC

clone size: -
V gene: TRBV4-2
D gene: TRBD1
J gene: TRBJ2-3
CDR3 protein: CASSQEGPGGSTDTQYF
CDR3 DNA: TGTGCCAGCAGCCAAGAGGGCCCAGGGGGAAGCACAGATACGCAGTATTTT

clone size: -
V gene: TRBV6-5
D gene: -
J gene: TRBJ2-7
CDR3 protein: CASRPPRGGTYEQYF
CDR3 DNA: TGTGCCAGCAGACCCCCACGAGGGGGTACCTACGAGCAGTACTTC

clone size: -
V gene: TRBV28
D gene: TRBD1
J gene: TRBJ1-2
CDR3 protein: CASTQSGTGEFRGYTF
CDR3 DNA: TGTGCCAGTACCCAATCCGGGACAGGGGAATTCCGCGGCTACACCTTC

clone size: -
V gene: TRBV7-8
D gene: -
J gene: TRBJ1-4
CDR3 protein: CASSLIAGNEKLFF
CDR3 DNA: TGTGCCAGCAGCTTAATAGCGGGGAATGAAAAACTGTTTTTT

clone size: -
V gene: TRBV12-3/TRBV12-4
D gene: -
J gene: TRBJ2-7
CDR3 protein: CASSFTYEQYF
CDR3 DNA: TGTGCCAGCAGTTTTACCTACGAGCAGTACTTC

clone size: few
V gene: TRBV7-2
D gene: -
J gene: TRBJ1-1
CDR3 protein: CASSFGKMNTEAFF
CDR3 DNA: TGTGCCAGCAGCTTCGGGAAGATGAACACTGAAGCTTTCTTT

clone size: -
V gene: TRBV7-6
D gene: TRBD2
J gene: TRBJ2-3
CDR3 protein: CATSSGAVALSTQYF
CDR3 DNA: TGTGCCACCAGCAGCGGGGCCGTAGCACTGTCTACGCAGTATTTT

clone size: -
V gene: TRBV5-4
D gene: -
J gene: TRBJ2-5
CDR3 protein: CASSPGIQETQYF
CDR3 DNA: TGTGCCAGCAGTCCCGGGATCCAAGAGACCCAGTACTTC

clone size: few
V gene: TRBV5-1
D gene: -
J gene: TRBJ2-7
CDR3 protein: CASSGQGGSYEQYF
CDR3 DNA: TGCGCCAGCAGCGGCCAGGGGGGTTCCTACGAGCAGTACTTC

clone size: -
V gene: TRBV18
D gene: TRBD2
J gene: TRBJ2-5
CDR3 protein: CASSPMASGQETQYF
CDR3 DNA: TGTGCCAGCTCACCAATGGCTAGCGGCCAAGAGACCCAGTACTTC

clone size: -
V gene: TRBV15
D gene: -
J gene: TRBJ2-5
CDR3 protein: CATSREVSVYQETQYF
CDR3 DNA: TGTGCCACCAGCAGGGAGGTCAGCGTCTACCAAGAGACCCAGTACTTC

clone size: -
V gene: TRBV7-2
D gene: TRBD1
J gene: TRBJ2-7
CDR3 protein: CASSLLYPRDRAHEQYF
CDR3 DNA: TGTGCCAGCAGTCTACTGTACCCCCGCGACAGGGCCCACGAGCAGTACTTC

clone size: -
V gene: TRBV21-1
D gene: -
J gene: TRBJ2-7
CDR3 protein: CASSNRDSFYEQYF
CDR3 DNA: TGTGCCAGCAGTAACCGGGACAGCTTCTACGAGCAGTACTTC

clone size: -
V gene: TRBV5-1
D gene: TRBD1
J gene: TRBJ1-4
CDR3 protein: CASSSIQGINEKLFF
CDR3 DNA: TGCGCCAGCAGCTCAATACAGGGGATTAATGAAAAACTGTTTTTT

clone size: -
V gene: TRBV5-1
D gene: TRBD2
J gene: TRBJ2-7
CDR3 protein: CASSLTLAGAGEQYF
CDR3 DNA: TGCGCCAGCAGCTTGACCCTAGCGGGAGCGGGGGAGCAGTACTTC

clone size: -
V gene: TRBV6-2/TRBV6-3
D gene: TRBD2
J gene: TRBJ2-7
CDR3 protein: CASSSTSGSSYEQYF
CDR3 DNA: TGTGCCAGCAGTTCGACTAGCGGGTCCTCCTACGAGCAGTACTTC

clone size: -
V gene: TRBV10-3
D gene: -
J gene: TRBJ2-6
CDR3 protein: CAISESQGLTGANVLTF
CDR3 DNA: TGTGCCATCAGTGAGTCGCAGGGTTTGACTGGGGCCAACGTCCTGACTTTC

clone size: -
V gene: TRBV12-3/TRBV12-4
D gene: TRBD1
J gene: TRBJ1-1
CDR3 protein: CASSPDRAPFF
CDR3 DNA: TGTGCCAGCAGCCCGGACAGGGCCCCTTTCTTT

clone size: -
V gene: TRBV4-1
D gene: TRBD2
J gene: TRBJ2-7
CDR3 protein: CASSPGTSVPSGPYF
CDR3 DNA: TGCGCCAGCAGCCCGGGGACTAGCGTACCATCGGGACCGTACTTC

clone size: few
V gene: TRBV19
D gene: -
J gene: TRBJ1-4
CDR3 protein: CASSTQVNEKLFF
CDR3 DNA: TGTGCCAGTAGTACTCAGGTTAATGAAAAACTGTTTTTT

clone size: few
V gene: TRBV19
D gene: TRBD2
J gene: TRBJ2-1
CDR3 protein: CASSSSGTTPNNEQFF
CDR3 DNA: TGTGCCAGTAGTAGTAGCGGGACAACACCAAACAATGAGCAGTTCTTC

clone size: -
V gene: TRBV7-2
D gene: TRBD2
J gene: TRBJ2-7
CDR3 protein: CASSLEGTSSTYEQYF
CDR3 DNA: TGTGCCAGCAGCTTAGAGGGGACTAGTAGTACCTACGAGCAGTACTTC

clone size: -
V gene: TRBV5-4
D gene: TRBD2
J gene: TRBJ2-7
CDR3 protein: CASSFPRLAGAEEQYF
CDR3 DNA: TGTGCCAGCAGCTTCCCTAGACTAGCGGGAGCGGAGGAGCAGTACTTC

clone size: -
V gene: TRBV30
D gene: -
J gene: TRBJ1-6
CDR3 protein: CAWSVWQNSPLHF
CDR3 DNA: TGTGCCTGGAGTGTTTGGCAGAATTCACCCCTCCACTTT

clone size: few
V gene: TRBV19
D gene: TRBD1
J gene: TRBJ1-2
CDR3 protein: CASSIIGQGDIYGYTF
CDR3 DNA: TGTGCCAGTAGTATTATCGGACAGGGCGATATCTATGGCTACACCTTC

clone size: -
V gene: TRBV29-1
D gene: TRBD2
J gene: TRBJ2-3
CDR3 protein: CSVDGASGSTDTQYF
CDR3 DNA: TGCAGCGTTGACGGAGCTAGCGGTAGCACAGATACGCAGTATTTT

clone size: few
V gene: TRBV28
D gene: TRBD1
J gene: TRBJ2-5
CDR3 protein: CASSPRQGAFQETQYF
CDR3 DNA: TGTGCCAGCAGTCCGAGACAGGGGGCTTTCCAAGAGACCCAGTACTTC

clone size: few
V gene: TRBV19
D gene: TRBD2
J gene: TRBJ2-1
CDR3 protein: CASGLADYNEQFF
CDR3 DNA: TGTGCCTCCGGGCTAGCGGATTACAATGAGCAGTTCTTC

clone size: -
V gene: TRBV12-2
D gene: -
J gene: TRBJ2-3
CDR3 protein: CASRLPRVGTDTQYF
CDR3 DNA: TGTGCAAGTCGCTTACCCCGGGTGGGCACAGATACGCAGTATTTT

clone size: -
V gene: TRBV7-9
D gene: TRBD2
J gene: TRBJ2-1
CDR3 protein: CASSARLAELYNEQFF
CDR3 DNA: TGTGCCAGCAGCGCCCGACTAGCGGAGCTTTACAATGAGCAGTTCTTC

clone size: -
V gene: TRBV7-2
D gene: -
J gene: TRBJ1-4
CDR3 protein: CASSLDVRATNEKLFF
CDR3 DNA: TGTGCCAGCAGCTTAGACGTCCGGGCAACTAATGAAAAACTGTTTTTT

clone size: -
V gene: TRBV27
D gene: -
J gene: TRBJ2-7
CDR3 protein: CASSLKVMGRGGYSSYEQYF
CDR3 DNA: TGTGCCAGCAGTTTAAAGGTAATGGGCAGGGGAGGGTATTCCTCCTACGAGCAGTACTTC